The 18 T cell receptor beta chains reported below all come from one sample, sequenced in a study of blood T cell repertoires in COVID-19 (dated by TCRdb to about 2020). Libraries came from the immunoSEQ multiplex PCR assay. This is the immuneACCESS table as TCRdb keeps it, with only in-frame sequences that have V and J called. A part of the clones is gone; compared with another copy, unresolved V genes explain less than half, and the rest is unexplained. The sample contains roughly 330,000 clones, around 90% of them found a single time. The ten most abundant clones make up over 4.5% of the sample. The sequenced material came from PBMCs or T cells enriched from blood (not recorded which). The receptors shown here come from a man between 25 and 39 years old who had recovered from COVID-19.

The V and J genes are TRBV6-5 and TRBJ2-7; D perhaps matches TRBD2 (6 bases). The CDR3 is made up of 14 amino acids. V lost 5 bases to trimming and J lost 1 base, with 12 bases between them. Germline CDR1 is MNHEY and CDR2 is SVGAGI. CDR3 bases: TGTGCCAGCAGTCGACTAGAGGGGTCCTACGAGCAGTACTTC. Translating it yields CASSRLEGSYEQYF.

The V and J genes are TRBV28 and TRBJ1-6, with 10 bases identical to TRBD1. This CDR3 contains 14 residues. J gave up 9 bases and V 5 bases, and 4 bases lay outside the gene matches. Germline V gene lookup returns CDR1 MDHEN and CDR2 SYDVKM. Here the CDR3 DNA reads TGTGCCAGCAGTCGGGGGACAGGGGTTTCACCCCTCCACTTT. This gives the protein CASSRGTGVSPLHF.

V and J are TRBV7-8 and TRBJ2-2, with 7 bases lining up with TRBD2. V gave up 3 bases and J gave up 4 bases; unmatched junction bases: 5. CDR1 is SGHVS, CDR2 FQNEAQ, per germline. The CDR3 is 15 amino acids. The chain's CDR3 is CASSFPAGLTGELFF. CDR3 nucleotide sequence: TGTGCCAGCAGCTTCCCAGCGGGGCTCACCGGGGAGCTGTTTTTT.

This clone occurred a few times. V is TRBV6-1 and J is TRBJ2-7, with D possibly being TRBD1 (5 bases). Trimming shortened V by 3 bases and J by 3 bases, and 9 bases separated the two germline ends. Per germline, CDR1 MNHNS and CDR2 SASEGT. This CDR3 is built from 13 residues. CDR3: CASSEAGIYEQYF. The CDR3 bases are TGTGCCAGCAGTGAGGCAGGGATCTACGAGCAGTACTTC.

The V gene is TRBV7-6, the J gene TRBJ2-7; D ambiguous. CDR1 and CDR2 (germline): SGHVS, FNYEAQ. The V end was cut by 5 bases, the J end by 3 bases, with 5 bases between. This CDR3 contains 11 residues. CDR3 region: CASSHFYEQYF. The CDR3, as DNA: TGTGCCAGCAGCCACTTCTACGAGCAGTACTTC.

This chain connects TRBV27 to TRBJ2-2, with D unclear. This CDR3 region has 16 residues. V was shortened by 3 bases and J by 4 bases, with 15 bases between the two germline ends. From germline, CDR1 is MNHEY and CDR2 SMNVEV (reference sequence). Here the CDR3 DNA reads TGTGCCAGCAGTTTCCATCAGGCGCTGAGCACCGGGGAGCTGTTTTTT. This encodes CASSFHQALSTGELFF.

This chain links TRBV10-2 with TRBJ2-7, with 12 bases matching TRBD2. The germline V gene encodes CDR1 WSHSY and CDR2 SAAADI. Trimming took 4 bases from V and 0 from J; bases not matched to a gene: 4. The CDR3 covers 16 residues. CDR3 protein: CASSGPSGGVSYEQYF. The CDR3 DNA sequence: TGCGCCAGCAGTGGGCCTAGCGGGGGGGTCTCCTACGAGCAGTACTTC.

This rearrangement joins TRBV6-5 to TRBJ1-1; D uncertain. Germline V lookup: CDR1 MNHEY, CDR2 SVGAGI. V was clipped by 2 bases and J by 1 base, with 14 bases between them. The CDR3 covers 16 residues. The CDR3 is CASSYPRETGNTEAFF. The DNA for the CDR3 is TGTGCCAGCAGTTACCCCCGGGAGACTGGGAACACTGAAGCTTTCTTT.

Notes on this clone: A read error may account for a junction end that differs from germline. This chain links TRBV7-3 with TRBJ2-5; 9 bases map to TRBD2. The V gene's germline CDR1 is SGHTA and CDR2 FQGTGA. The CDR3 sequence is 18 residues long. The CDR3: CASSSNSGLAGSQGTQYF. For the CDR3, the DNA is TGTGCCAGCAGCTCCAACTCGGGCCTAGCGGGGAGCCAAGGGACCCAGTACTTC.

The chain uses TRBV3-1 (or the pseudogene TRBV3-2) and TRBJ1-3; TRBD1 is a possible D gene (6 bases). This CDR3 contains 17 residues. V dropped 4 bases and J dropped 2 bases, with 18 bases sitting between them. CDR1 is LGHDT, CDR2 YNNKEL, per germline (reference sequence). The CDR3 region is CASSLPQQGSPGNTIYF. CDR3 DNA: TGTGCCAGCAGCCTCCCCCAACAGGGATCCCCTGGAAACACCATATATTTT.

This sequence joins TRBV5-4 and TRBJ2-3; 12 bases are a match to TRBD2. This CDR3 comprises 15 residues. Germline loops: CDR1 SGHNT, CDR2 YYREEE (reference sequence). V gave up 1 base and J gave up 4 bases; unmatched junction bases: 1. CDR3 sequence (DNA): TGTGCCAGCAGCTTGCGGACTAGCGGGGCAGATACGCAGTATTTT. Its translation: CASSLRTSGADTQYF.

The V and J genes are TRBV18 and TRBJ1-6, with 7 bases identical to TRBD1. The V gene's germline CDR1 is KGHSH and CDR2 LQKENI. V shed 2 bases and J 7 bases; nucleotides not matched to a gene: 5. The CDR3 runs 15 residues. CDR3 protein: CASSPETGENSPLHF. The CDR3 coding sequence is TGTGCCAGCTCACCAGAAACAGGGGAAAATTCACCCCTCCACTTT.

This chain links TRBV4-2 with TRBJ2-5, with 11 bases fitting TRBD2. The CDR3 consists of 18 residues. Germline V gene data show CDR1 as LGHNA and CDR2 as YNFKEQ. V shed 1 base and J 2 bases; nucleotides not matched to a gene: 9. Here the CDR3 reads CASSQVVGTSGQQETQYF. The DNA for the CDR3 is TGTGCCAGCAGCCAAGTAGTTGGGACTAGCGGACAACAAGAGACCCAGTACTTC.

The chain combines TRBV11-2 with TRBJ1-1; no clear D gene. V was clipped by 0 bases and J by 4 bases, with 6 bases between them. CDR3 length equals 13 residues. Germline CDR1 reads SGHAT; CDR2 reads FQNNGV. The CDR3: CASSLDEGTEAFF. The DNA of the CDR3 is TGTGCCAGCAGCTTAGACGAGGGCACTGAAGCTTTCTTT.

The chain carries TRBV30 and TRBJ2-1; 7 positions agree with TRBD1. After removal of 0 bases from V and 5 bases from J, the junction contained 10 bases not matched to a gene. The V gene's germline CDR1 is GTSNPN and CDR2 SVGIG (reference sequence). The CDR3 extends over 16 amino acids. In DNA, the CDR3 is TGTGCCTGGAGTGTAAGGTTTAGGGGGCCCAACAATGAGCAGTTCTTC. This translates into CAWSVRFRGPNNEQFF.

The V and J genes are TRBV7-2 and TRBJ1-1, with 7 positions matching TRBD1. V gave up 5 bases and J gave up 0 bases; unmatched junction bases: 9. This CDR3 spans 16 amino acids. Germline assignment: CDR1 SGHTA and CDR2 FQGNSA. The CDR3 DNA reads TGTGCCAGCAGCAGCCGGGACAGCTGGATGAACACTGAAGCTTTCTTT. The encoded protein is CASSSRDSWMNTEAFF.

The chain combines TRBV4-2 with TRBJ2-1, with D possibly TRBD2 on 5 matching bases. CDR3 length: 16 residues. Trimming removed 0 bases at V and 5 bases at J, with 14 bases between. The V gene's germline CDR1 is LGHNA and CDR2 YNFKEQ. CDR3 DNA: TGTGCCAGCAGCCAAGATTTGTGGCTAGCAAACAATGAGCAGTTCTTC. Translated: CASSQDLWLANNEQFF.

This clone was seen once. The gene calls are TRBV9 and TRBJ2-3; possibly TRBD1 for D (5 bases). V was trimmed by 4 bases and J by 0 bases, leaving 18 bases between them. The length of the CDR3 is 17 residues. CDR1 SGDLS and CDR2 YYNGEE come from the germline V gene. The CDR3 here is CASSPRTSLSSTDTQYF. CDR3 nucleotide sequence: TGTGCCAGCAGCCCTCGGACATCTTTATCTAGCACAGATACGCAGTATTTT.